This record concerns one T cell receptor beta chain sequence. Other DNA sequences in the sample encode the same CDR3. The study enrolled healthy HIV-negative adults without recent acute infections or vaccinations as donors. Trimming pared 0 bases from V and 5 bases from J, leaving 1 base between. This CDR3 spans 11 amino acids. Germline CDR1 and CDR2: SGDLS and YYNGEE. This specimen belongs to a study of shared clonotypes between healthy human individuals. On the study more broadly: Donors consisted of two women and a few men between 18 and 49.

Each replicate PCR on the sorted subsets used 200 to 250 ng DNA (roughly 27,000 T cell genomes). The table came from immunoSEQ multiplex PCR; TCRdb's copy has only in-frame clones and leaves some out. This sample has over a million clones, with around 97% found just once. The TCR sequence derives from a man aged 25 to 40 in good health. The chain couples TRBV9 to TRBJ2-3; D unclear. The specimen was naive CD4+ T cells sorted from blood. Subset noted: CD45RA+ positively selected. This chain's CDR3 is CASSVVDTQYF. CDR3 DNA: TGTGCCAGCAGCGTAGTAGATACGCAGTATTTT.